This passage covers 6 T cell receptor beta chains from one sample sequenced in a study of early T cells in non-severe SARS-CoV-2 infection. TCRdb re-called the 5' RACE reads through MiXCR, storing one row per CDR3 protein. The data show 65,000 to 95,000 distinct CDR3 sequences, around 12% seen once. The material was whole blood, obtained at baseline. The receptors stem from an adult who was a healthcare worker with PCR-confirmed SARS-CoV-2 infection or an uninfected control (not recorded which). The donor label of this sample is uncertain.

The chain uses TRBV7-8 and TRBJ1-2; the D is unclear. The CDR3 totals 14 residues. V gave up 7 bases and J gave up 3 bases, with 15 bases separating them. In germline, CDR1 is SGHVS, CDR2 FQNEAQ. The chain's CDR3 is CASKPLAGYYGYTF. The DNA for the CDR3 is TGTGCCAGCAAACCCCTGGCAGGATACTATGGCTACACCTTC.

This chain joins TRBV10-1 and TRBJ1-6; 10 bases are a match to TRBD1. Trimming cost V 8 bases and J 5 bases; bases outside gene matches: 12. Germline V lookup: CDR1 WNHNN, CDR2 SYGVQD (reference sequence). The CDR3 totals 17 residues. The CDR3 sequence: CASRDRGLVNNNSPLHF. The CDR3 coding sequence is TGCGCCAGCCGGGACAGGGGACTTGTCAATAATAATTCACCCCTCCACTTT.

On this clonotype itself: Just one base apart from a much larger clone, this may be a read error. This chain uses TRBV11-2 with TRBJ1-5; 9 nucleotides line up with TRBD1. The CDR3 runs to 15 residues. Germline-derived CDR1 and CDR2 are SGHAT and FQNNGV. The CDR3 DNA is TGTGCCAGCAGCCTGGGGACAGGGTCGGATCAGCCCCGGCATTTT. Translated, it gives CASSLGTGSDQPRHF.

The CDR3 spells CASSSRGYNSPLHF. CDR3 bases: TGTGCCAGCTCCTCAAGGGGGTATAATTCACCCCTCCACTTT. The rearrangement uses TRBV6-5 and TRBJ1-6, with a weak D call TRBD1 (6 bases). The CDR3 runs to 14 residues. Trimming pared 8 bases from V and 4 bases from J, leaving 12 bases between. Germline CDR1 MNHEY, CDR2 SVGAGI.

This rearrangement joins TRBV29-1 to TRBJ1-2; a possible D gene is TRBD1 (5 bases). The length of the CDR3 is 15 residues. Germline assignment: CDR1 SQVTM and CDR2 ANQGSEA. With 3 bases removed from V and 1 base from J, the gap between germline ends came to 15 bases. Here the CDR3 reads CSVDGTGMFNYGYTF. CDR3 bases: TGCAGCGTTGATGGTACAGGAATGTTTAACTATGGCTACACCTTC.

This clonotype was observed a handful of times. The chain has TRBV29-1 and TRBJ2-3; possibly TRBD1 or TRBD2 for D (5 bases each). In germline, CDR1 is SQVTM, CDR2 ANQGSEA. The CDR3 is made up of 15 amino acids. V was clipped by 7 bases and J by 3 bases, with 20 bases between them. CDR3 nucleotide sequence: TGCAGCGCCCCCCCCACAACCTGGGGGACAGATACGCAGTATTTT. Protein sequence: CSAPPTTWGTDTQYF.